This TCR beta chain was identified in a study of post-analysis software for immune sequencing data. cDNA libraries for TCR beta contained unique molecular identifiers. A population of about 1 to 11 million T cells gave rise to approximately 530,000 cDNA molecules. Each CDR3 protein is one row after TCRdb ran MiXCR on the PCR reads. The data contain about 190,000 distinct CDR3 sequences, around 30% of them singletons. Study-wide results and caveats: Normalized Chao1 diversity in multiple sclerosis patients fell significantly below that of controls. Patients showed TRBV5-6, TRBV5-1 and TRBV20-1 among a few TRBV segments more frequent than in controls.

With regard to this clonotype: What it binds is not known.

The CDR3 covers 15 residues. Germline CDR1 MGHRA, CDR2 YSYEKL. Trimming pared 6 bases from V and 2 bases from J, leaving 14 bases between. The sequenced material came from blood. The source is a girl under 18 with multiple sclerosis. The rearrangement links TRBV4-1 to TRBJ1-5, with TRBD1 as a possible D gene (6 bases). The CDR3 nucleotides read TGCGCCAGCAGAACAGGGTTTAGGGGCAATCAGCCCCAGCATTTT. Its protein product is CASRTGFRGNQPQHF.